This TCR beta chain was recorded in a study of blood T cell repertoires in COVID-19 (dated by TCRdb to the early 2020s). For the study in its entirety: The collaborator samples originated in the United States, Italy and Spain and spanned the acute and convalescent phases of COVID-19. The material from the prospective study consisted of cDNA or gDNA derived from T cells, B-cell-depleted T cells, or PBMCs. Subjects who had been exposed to COVID-19, were actively infected with it, or had recovered from it provided the deeply sampled blood TCRbeta repertoires that made up the dataset. The repertoires were made available in a free public database intended to serve as a resource for research on the immune response to SARS-CoV-2. Samples were obtained from the ongoing ImmuneRACE study (first 160 participants) and from over a thousand subjects provided by 6 global collaborators. Sample metadata almost always included a de-identified subject ID, COVID-19 status, age in years and sex. HLA class I and class II types, where available, came from metadata supplied by the sample provider rather than from assay-based typing.

The full study reports these points: The quantity of clinical and demographic metadata differed by source and by participant and was supplied without curation.

The collaborating institutions used their own protocols to collect whole blood in K2EDTA tubes. Collaborator samples were shipped for TCRbeta analysis as frozen whole blood, isolated PBMCs, or DNA extracted from either sample type. The immunoSEQ Assay, a bias-controlled multiplex PCR, was used to amplify TCRbeta CDR3 regions from genomic DNA. In the authors' own workflow: Nucleated cell counts per sample were estimated from amplification of reference gene primers within the assay. To quantify the absolute abundance of each unique TCRbeta CDR3 rearrangement, sequence reads were collapsed and filtered. For each sample, productive Simpson clonality was calculated by taking the square root of Simpson's diversity index across productive rearrangements. What TCRdb holds here is the immuneACCESS table cut down to in-frame rearrangements. Part of the clones is not present; checked against another copy, under half of the missing clones reflect an unresolved V gene, and the others are unexplained. V and J calls and clone size are given by that table; D and trimming were obtained from the DNA. For this sample there are around 130,000 clones; roughly 83% appear just once. The leading ten clones occupy under 1.5% of the sample.

Points on this clone: What antigen it recognizes has not been identified. Qualities for individual bases were not recorded, and no much larger clone is one base off.

The sequence was obtained from a man in his 60s with acute or convalescent COVID-19. The sequenced material came from peripheral blood.

CDR3 protein: CSAGLAAEQFF. The DNA sequence is given as TGCAGCGCGGGGCTAGCGGCTGAGCAGTTCTTC. The V and J segments used are TRBV29-1 and TRBJ2-1, and 7 bases in between align with TRBD2. The CDR3 contains 11 residues, cysteine and phenylalanine counted. Just CDR3 DNA is preserved here, 33 bases in frame from base 1. According to the germline V gene, CDR1 reads SQVTM and CDR2 reads ANQGSEA. The junction shows trimming of 7 bases on V and 9 bases on J, and the gene matches do not reach 6 bases of it.